A selection of T cell receptor beta chains follows, all from one sample in a study of blood T cell repertoires in COVID-19. Sequenced by immunoSEQ multiplex PCR; TCRdb stores in-frame clones only, minus some. The sample lists tens of thousands of clones; roughly nine tenths were seen once. Sequenced sample: peripheral blood. The receptors were gathered from a man aged 45-65 years with acute or convalescent COVID-19. Both conserved end residues are part of each CDR3. D genes are given only for firm matches. The size field is filled for only some rows; it gives once, few, many or a size class.

D gene: TRBD1; J gene: TRBJ1-2; clone size: NA; V gene: TRBV19; CDR3 DNA: TGTGCCAGTAGCACATATACAGGGGCCTCTTGGGGCTACACCTTC; CDR3 protein: CASSTYTGASWGYTF
D gene: NA; J gene: TRBJ1-4; clone size: NA; V gene: TRBV30; CDR3 DNA: TGTGCCTGTCATTCTAGAGGAGGGGAAAAACTGTTTTTT; CDR3 protein: CACHSRGGEKLFF
D gene: NA; J gene: TRBJ1-1; clone size: few; V gene: TRBV11-2; CDR3 DNA: TGTGCCAGCAGCTTAGACCGAGCAGGGTTCACTGAAGCTTTCTTT; CDR3 protein: CASSLDRAGFTEAFF
D gene: NA; J gene: TRBJ2-2; clone size: NA; V gene: TRBV28; CDR3 DNA: TGTGCCAGCAAACCTGTAGGGGCCTCGAACACCGGGGAGCTGTTTTTT; CDR3 protein: CASKPVGASNTGELFF
D gene: NA; J gene: TRBJ2-6; clone size: NA; V gene: TRBV2; CDR3 DNA: TGTGCCAGCAGTGAAGGGTACAGGGCTGGGGCCAACGTCCTGACTTTC; CDR3 protein: CASSEGYRAGANVLTF
D gene: TRBD1; J gene: TRBJ1-6; clone size: NA; V gene: TRBV27; CDR3 DNA: TGTGCCAGCAGAGGGACAGGGGGTAATTCACCCCTCCACTTT; CDR3 protein: CASRGTGGNSPLHF
D gene: TRBD2; J gene: TRBJ2-7; clone size: NA; V gene: TRBV19; CDR3 DNA: TGTGCCAGTCGAATCGGACGGGAGGGACCCTACGAGCAGTACTTC; CDR3 protein: CASRIGREGPYEQYF
D gene: NA; J gene: TRBJ1-5; clone size: NA; V gene: TRBV4-2; CDR3 DNA: TGTGCCAGCAGCCAAGACTCGGGGCAGCCCCAGCATTTT; CDR3 protein: CASSQDSGQPQHF
D gene: NA; J gene: TRBJ1-1; clone size: NA; V gene: TRBV19; CDR3 DNA: TGTGCCAGTAGTCCTCCACCGGGGGGCACTGAAGCTTTCTTT; CDR3 protein: CASSPPPGGTEAFF
D gene: TRBD1; J gene: TRBJ2-6; clone size: NA; V gene: TRBV5-4; CDR3 DNA: TGTGCCAGCAGTTATGGACAGGCTGGGGCCAACGTCCTGACTTTC; CDR3 protein: CASSYGQAGANVLTF
D gene: TRBD2; J gene: TRBJ2-3; clone size: NA; V gene: TRBV28; CDR3 DNA: TGTGCCAGCAGTGGGGGACTAGCGGGAGGGCACAGAGGTACGCAGTATTTT; CDR3 protein: CASSGGLAGGHRGTQYF
D gene: NA; J gene: TRBJ1-1; clone size: NA; V gene: TRBV5-6; CDR3 DNA: TGTGCCAGCAGCTTGCCCCGGGGAAATACTGAAGCTTTCTTT; CDR3 protein: CASSLPRGNTEAFF
D gene: TRBD2; J gene: TRBJ2-3; clone size: NA; V gene: TRBV28; CDR3 DNA: TGTGCCAGCCTCTCACTAGCGGGTCTCACCACAGATACGCAGTATTTT; CDR3 protein: CASLSLAGLTTDTQYF
D gene: NA; J gene: TRBJ2-5; clone size: NA; V gene: TRBV7-8; CDR3 DNA: TGTGCCAGCAGCTATACCGGGGTACAAGAGACCCAGTACTTC; CDR3 protein: CASSYTGVQETQYF
D gene: TRBD2; J gene: TRBJ2-3; clone size: NA; V gene: TRBV3-1/TRBV3-2; CDR3 DNA: TGTGCCAGCAGCCTTCGTGGGGGGGAAATCACAGATACGCAGTATTTT; CDR3 protein: CASSLRGGEITDTQYF
D gene: TRBD1; J gene: TRBJ1-1; clone size: NA; V gene: TRBV5-4; CDR3 DNA: TGTGCCAGCAGCAAATCCGGGACAGGGGTGAACACTGAAGCTTTCTTT; CDR3 protein: CASSKSGTGVNTEAFF
D gene: TRBD1; J gene: TRBJ1-6; clone size: NA; V gene: TRBV7-9; CDR3 DNA: TGTGCCAGCAGCCCCTGGACAGGGAATTCACCCCTCCACTTT; CDR3 protein: CASSPWTGNSPLHF
D gene: NA; J gene: TRBJ2-7; clone size: NA; V gene: TRBV27; CDR3 DNA: TGTGCCAGCAGGGACGGGGGTGACTCCTACGAGCAGTACTTC; CDR3 protein: CASRDGGDSYEQYF
D gene: TRBD2; J gene: TRBJ2-7; clone size: once; V gene: TRBV6-2/TRBV6-3; CDR3 DNA: TGTGCCAGCAGTGACGGACTAGCGGGAGGTTCGAACGAGCAGTACTTC; CDR3 protein: CASSDGLAGGSNEQYF
D gene: NA; J gene: TRBJ2-1; clone size: NA; V gene: TRBV28; CDR3 DNA: TGTGCCAGCAGCAACTTCAGGGCCGGGGGCAATGAGCAGTTCTTC; CDR3 protein: CASSNFRAGGNEQFF
D gene: NA; J gene: TRBJ1-2; clone size: few; V gene: TRBV4-3; CDR3 DNA: TGCGCCAGCAGCCAAGAATCCGACAGGAGTTATGGCTACACCTTC; CDR3 protein: CASSQESDRSYGYTF
D gene: TRBD2; J gene: TRBJ2-3; clone size: NA; V gene: TRBV24-1; CDR3 DNA: TGTGCCACCGCTGAGCGGGGGCCCGATACGCAGTATTTT; CDR3 protein: CATAERGPDTQYF
D gene: NA; J gene: TRBJ1-2; clone size: once; V gene: TRBV5-1; CDR3 DNA: TGCGCCAGCAGCTTGGGGTCAGGGACTTACTATGGCTACACCTTC; CDR3 protein: CASSLGSGTYYGYTF
D gene: NA; J gene: TRBJ1-1; clone size: NA; V gene: TRBV5-1; CDR3 DNA: TGCGCCAGCAGCTCCGAGGGGAACACTGAAGCTTTCTTT; CDR3 protein: CASSSEGNTEAFF
D gene: NA; J gene: TRBJ1-2; clone size: NA; V gene: TRBV28; CDR3 DNA: TGTGCCAGCAGTTTAGGGGGGGGAGGCTACACCTTC; CDR3 protein: CASSLGGGGYTF
D gene: TRBD2; J gene: TRBJ2-7; clone size: NA; V gene: TRBV6-5; CDR3 DNA: TGTGCCAGCAGGGTTGGGACTAGCGGGATTTACGAGCAGTACTTC; CDR3 protein: CASRVGTSGIYEQYF
D gene: NA; J gene: TRBJ1-3; clone size: NA; V gene: TRBV6-6; CDR3 DNA: TGTGCCAGCAGTCAGGGACACTCTGGAAACACCATATATTTT; CDR3 protein: CASSQGHSGNTIYF
D gene: NA; J gene: TRBJ2-5; clone size: NA; V gene: TRBV7-2; CDR3 DNA: TGTGCCAGCAGTGAAAACAGGGAGACCCAGTACTTC; CDR3 protein: CASSENRETQYF
D gene: NA; J gene: TRBJ2-2; clone size: NA; V gene: TRBV9; CDR3 DNA: TGTGCCAGCAGCTCCCGGGACACCAACACCGGGGAGCTGTTTTTT; CDR3 protein: CASSSRDTNTGELFF
D gene: TRBD1; J gene: TRBJ1-3; clone size: NA; V gene: TRBV3-1/TRBV3-2; CDR3 DNA: TGTGCCAGCAGCATCGGGACAGCCGGAAACACCATATATTTT; CDR3 protein: CASSIGTAGNTIYF
D gene: NA; J gene: TRBJ1-1; clone size: NA; V gene: TRBV29-1; CDR3 DNA: TGCAGCGTTAACCCCTGGACAGCTATGAACACTGAAGCTTTCTTT; CDR3 protein: CSVNPWTAMNTEAFF
D gene: TRBD1; J gene: TRBJ1-1; clone size: NA; V gene: TRBV27; CDR3 DNA: TGTGCCAGCAGTTTCTCGGGACAGGGGAACACTGAAGCTTTCTTT; CDR3 protein: CASSFSGQGNTEAFF
D gene: TRBD1; J gene: TRBJ2-5; clone size: NA; V gene: TRBV5-1; CDR3 DNA: TGCGCCAGCAGCTTGGCCGTTGGGGGACAGAAAGAGACCCAGTACTTC; CDR3 protein: CASSLAVGGQKETQYF
D gene: NA; J gene: TRBJ1-2; clone size: once; V gene: TRBV7-2; CDR3 DNA: TGTGCCAGCAGCTCCCTGGCAGGGAGCTACACCTTC; CDR3 protein: CASSSLAGSYTF
D gene: NA; J gene: TRBJ1-6; clone size: NA; V gene: TRBV2; CDR3 DNA: TGTGCCAGCAGACTTGACAGGAGCTCCTATAATTCACCCCTCCACTTT; CDR3 protein: CASRLDRSSYNSPLHF
D gene: TRBD2; J gene: TRBJ2-1; clone size: NA; V gene: TRBV29-1; CDR3 DNA: TGCAGCGTGGAACTAGCGGGGCCCTACAATGAGCAGTTCTTC; CDR3 protein: CSVELAGPYNEQFF
D gene: NA; J gene: TRBJ2-7; clone size: few; V gene: TRBV7-3; CDR3 DNA: TGTGCCAGCAGTGTAGGACCTGGGGGCGGCGAGCAGTACTTC; CDR3 protein: CASSVGPGGGEQYF
D gene: TRBD1; J gene: TRBJ1-4; clone size: NA; V gene: TRBV2; CDR3 DNA: TGTGCCAGCAGTGAAGCGGGGACAGGGGGCGAAAAACTGTTTTTT; CDR3 protein: CASSEAGTGGEKLFF
D gene: NA; J gene: TRBJ2-1; clone size: NA; V gene: TRBV4-3; CDR3 DNA: TGCGCCAGCAGCCAAGGATCTAGCTCAGACAATGAGCAGTTCTTC; CDR3 protein: CASSQGSSSDNEQFF
D gene: NA; J gene: TRBJ2-1; clone size: NA; V gene: TRBV18; CDR3 DNA: TGTGCCAGCTCACCACCGGGCAGGGACTCCTACAATGAGCAGTTCTTC; CDR3 protein: CASSPPGRDSYNEQFF
D gene: NA; J gene: TRBJ2-3; clone size: NA; V gene: TRBV5-1; CDR3 DNA: TGCGCCAGCAGCTTGGTGGCGGTGGCAGATACGCAGTATTTT; CDR3 protein: CASSLVAVADTQYF
D gene: TRBD2; J gene: TRBJ2-1; clone size: NA; V gene: TRBV27; CDR3 DNA: TGTGCCAGCAGTTTGTTCTTGACTAGCTCTGACAATGAGCAGTTCTTC; CDR3 protein: CASSLFLTSSDNEQFF
D gene: TRBD2; J gene: TRBJ2-1; clone size: NA; V gene: TRBV14; CDR3 DNA: TGTGCCAGCAGCCAAGATACTGGACTAGCGGGACCTAATGAGCAGTTCTTC; CDR3 protein: CASSQDTGLAGPNEQFF
D gene: NA; J gene: TRBJ2-5; clone size: NA; V gene: TRBV18; CDR3 DNA: TGTGCCAGCTCACCCGCGCAAGAGACCCAGTACTTC; CDR3 protein: CASSPAQETQYF
D gene: TRBD1; J gene: TRBJ1-2; clone size: NA; V gene: TRBV24-1; CDR3 DNA: TGTGCCACCAGTGATCCAACCGGGACAGAATATGGCTACACCTTC; CDR3 protein: CATSDPTGTEYGYTF
D gene: NA; J gene: TRBJ2-3; clone size: NA; V gene: TRBV28; CDR3 DNA: TGTGCCAGCGGAGGGCTGCCAGATACGCAGTATTTT; CDR3 protein: CASGGLPDTQYF
D gene: TRBD2; J gene: TRBJ2-3; clone size: once; V gene: TRBV5-4; CDR3 DNA: TGTGCCAGCAGCGGACTAGCGGGAGGGTCAGATACGCAGTATTTT; CDR3 protein: CASSGLAGGSDTQYF
D gene: NA; J gene: TRBJ2-3; clone size: once; V gene: TRBV7-2; CDR3 DNA: TGTGCCAGCAGCTCGCCAGGATCAAAAGATACGCAGTATTTT; CDR3 protein: CASSSPGSKDTQYF
D gene: NA; J gene: TRBJ1-3; clone size: NA; V gene: TRBV19; CDR3 DNA: TGTGCCAGTACCTTGGACAGCTCGATTTTCTCTGGAAACACCATATATTTT; CDR3 protein: CASTLDSSIFSGNTIYF
D gene: TRBD1; J gene: TRBJ2-5; clone size: NA; V gene: TRBV11-2; CDR3 DNA: TGTGCCAGCAGCTTAGTTTGGGGGACAGGGGGGCAGACCCAGTACTTC; CDR3 protein: CASSLVWGTGGQTQYF
D gene: TRBD1; J gene: TRBJ1-1; clone size: NA; V gene: TRBV10-1; CDR3 DNA: TGCGCCAGCAGTGGGGACAGGGGGCTTCCCGACACTGAAGCTTTCTTT; CDR3 protein: CASSGDRGLPDTEAFF
D gene: NA; J gene: TRBJ2-7; clone size: NA; V gene: TRBV18; CDR3 DNA: TGTGCCAGCTCACCCCCCCAGGGAAACTACGAGCAGTACTTC; CDR3 protein: CASSPPQGNYEQYF
D gene: NA; J gene: TRBJ1-5; clone size: once; V gene: TRBV4-3; CDR3 DNA: TGCGCCAGCAGCCAAGATGGCACAGGGAATCAGCCCCAGCATTTT; CDR3 protein: CASSQDGTGNQPQHF
D gene: NA; J gene: TRBJ1-1; clone size: NA; V gene: TRBV18; CDR3 DNA: TGTGCCAGCTCACCACAGGGGTTGGAGATGAACACTGAAGCTTTCTTT; CDR3 protein: CASSPQGLEMNTEAFF
D gene: NA; J gene: TRBJ2-7; clone size: once; V gene: TRBV24-1; CDR3 DNA: TGTGCCACCAGTGATTTGCAAGGAGACGAGCAGTACTTC; CDR3 protein: CATSDLQGDEQYF
D gene: TRBD2; J gene: TRBJ2-3; clone size: NA; V gene: TRBV7-2; CDR3 DNA: TGTGCCAGCAGCTTAGCCCCGACTAGCGGTAGCACAGATACGCAGTATTTT; CDR3 protein: CASSLAPTSGSTDTQYF
D gene: TRBD1; J gene: TRBJ1-5; clone size: NA; V gene: TRBV6-6; CDR3 DNA: TGTGCCAGCAGTTTCGAGGGGGCGAGGAATCAGCCCCAGCATTTT; CDR3 protein: CASSFEGARNQPQHF
D gene: TRBD1; J gene: TRBJ2-5; clone size: NA; V gene: TRBV7-2; CDR3 DNA: TGTGCCAGCAGCAAGGGGGCTCGAGGGTCAGTGGAGACCCAGTACTTC; CDR3 protein: CASSKGARGSVETQYF
D gene: TRBD2; J gene: TRBJ2-7; clone size: NA; V gene: TRBV5-1; CDR3 DNA: TGCGCCAGCAGCTTGGTGGCGGGGGCCTACGAGCAGTACTTC; CDR3 protein: CASSLVAGAYEQYF